These 30 T cell receptor beta chains originate from one sample sequenced in a study of blood T cell repertoires in COVID-19. Clones were read by immunoSEQ multiplex PCR, and TCRdb kept only the in-frame ones, dropping some. The data contain 200,000 or so clones, 80% to 90% of them singletons. Sequencing was carried out using peripheral blood. These receptors originate from a man in his 60s with acute or convalescent COVID-19.

V gene TRBV7-9 combines with J gene TRBJ1-1; D is uncertain. The CDR3 contains 15 residues. Germline CDR1 reads SEHNR; CDR2 reads FQNEAQ (reference sequence). The V and J ends lost 5 bases and 1 base respectively, with 14 bases between them. This CDR3 reads CASSSLAAQNTEAFF. The CDR3 nucleotides read TGTGCCAGCAGCAGCTTAGCAGCCCAGAACACTGAAGCTTTCTTT.

The chain combines TRBV18 with TRBJ2-1, with D tentatively TRBD2 (6 bases). The CDR3 length is 14 residues. The germline V and J ends were trimmed by 5 bases and 5 bases, with 13 bases remaining between them. CDR1 and CDR2 (germline): KGHSH, LQKENI. In DNA, the CDR3 is TGTGCCAGCTCAGCCACCGGGACTCACAATGAGCAGTTCTTC. Translation gives CASSATGTHNEQFF.

This clone is a singleton in its sample. The gene calls are TRBV7-9 and TRBJ2-2, with TRBD2 identical over 9 bases. V lost 3 bases, J lost 0 bases, and 2 bases stayed unmatched. The CDR3 spans 16 residues. Looked up from germline, CDR1 is SEHNR and CDR2 is FQNEAQ (reference sequence). Written as DNA, the CDR3 is TGTGCCAGCAGCTTGCGACTAGCGGCGAACACCGGGGAGCTGTTTTTT. It encodes CASSLRLAANTGELFF. The full variable domain, in which reference TRBV7-9 and TRBJ2-2 provide the parts outside the CDR3, is DTGVSQNPRHKITKRGQNVTFRCDPISEHNRLYWYRQTLGQGPEFLTYFQNEAQLEKSRLLSDRFSAERPKGSFSTLEIQRTEQGDSAMYLCASSLRLAANTGELFFGEGSRLTVL.

This clone came up once. Since a much larger clone is just one base distant, this may be a read error. V gene TRBV28 combines with J gene TRBJ2-3; D possibly corresponds to TRBD1 (6 bases). This CDR3 region has 13 residues. Between the trimmed V and J ends, which lost 5 bases and 0 bases, there was a span of 6 bases. CDR1 and CDR2 (germline): MDHEN, SYDVKM. The chain's CDR3 is CASSQGSTDTQYF. CDR3 bases: TGTGCCAGCAGTCAGGGGAGCACAGATACGCAGTATTTT.

The rearrangement uses TRBV11-2 and TRBJ2-2, with 7 bases fitting TRBD2. The CDR3 loop spans 16 amino acids. After removal of 1 base from V and 6 bases from J, the junction contained 8 bases not matched to a gene. The germline V gene has CDR1 SGHAT and CDR2 FQNNGV. The CDR3 region is CASSLVGGSGPGELFF. CDR3 DNA sequence: TGTGCCAGCAGCTTAGTCGGCGGGAGTGGGCCCGGGGAGCTGTTTTTT.

This clone was seen a single time. The chain carries TRBV28 and TRBJ1-5; 7 nucleotides align to TRBD1. The CDR3 sequence is 16 residues long. CDR1 and CDR2 from the germline V gene are MDHEN and SYDVKM. Trimming removed 6 bases from V and 1 base from J; junction bases left unmatched: 9. The CDR3, as DNA: TGTGCCAGCAGAGAACAGGGGAGCGGGAGCAATCAGCCCCAGCATTTT. Protein sequence: CASREQGSGSNQPQHF. Variable domain in full (rest from reference TRBV28 and TRBJ1-5): DVKVTQSSRYLVKRTGEKVFLECVQDMDHENMFWYRQDPGLGLRLIYFSYDVKMKEKGDIPEGYSVSREKKERFSLILESASTNQTSMYLCASREQGSGSNQPQHFGDGTRLSIL.

The chain employs TRBV15 and TRBJ2-6; 7 bases match TRBD1. The CDR3 has 19 residues. Germline V gene sequence: CDR1 LNHNV, CDR2 YYDKDF (reference sequence). With V trimmed by 0 bases and J by 0 bases, 8 bases remained unmatched. In DNA, the CDR3 is TGTGCCACCAGCAGAGAGCTGGGACAGCCTAACTCTGGGGCCAACGTCCTGACTTTC. Its protein product is CATSRELGQPNSGANVLTF.

The genes are TRBV13 and TRBJ1-4, with 10 positions matching TRBD1. This CDR3 is built from 14 residues. Germline V gene data show CDR1 as PRHDT and CDR2 as FYEKMQ (reference sequence). With V trimmed by 3 bases and J by 8 bases, 3 bases remained unmatched. The CDR3 loop is CASSLRDRGEKLFF. Written as DNA, the CDR3 is TGTGCCAGCAGCTTGAGGGACAGGGGAGAAAAACTGTTTTTT.

The J gene is TRBJ2-7, the V gene TRBV18, with D perhaps TRBD2 (5 bases). In germline, CDR1 is KGHSH, CDR2 LQKENI. This CDR3 is built from 11 residues. The ends were cut back, 2 bases at V and 7 bases at J, with 6 bases in the middle. The CDR3 protein is CASSPEREQYF. The CDR3 region has the DNA TGTGCCAGCTCACCAGAGCGGGAGCAGTACTTC. The full variable domain, completed using reference TRBV18 and TRBJ2-7, is NAGVMQNPRHLVRRRGQEARLRCSPMKGHSHVYWYRQLPEEGLKFMVYLQKENIIDESGMPKERFSAEFPKEGPSILRIQQVVRGDSAAYFCASSPEREQYFGPGTRLTVT.

J is TRBJ2-7 and V is TRBV6-5; 9 bases map to TRBD2. This CDR3 comprises 15 residues. J lost 5 bases, V lost 2 bases, and 7 bases had no gene match. Germline CDR1 is MNHEY and CDR2 is SVGAGI. Here the CDR3 reads CASSYGSGSSDEQYF. The CDR3 DNA reads as TGTGCCAGCAGTTACGGTAGCGGGAGTTCGGACGAGCAGTACTTC.

There are many counts of this clone. The rearrangement joins TRBV27 to TRBJ2-7; unclear D gene. CDR3 length equals 12 residues. With 5 bases removed from V and 5 bases from J, the gap between germline ends came to 10 bases. CDR1 and CDR2 (germline): MNHEY, SMNVEV (reference sequence). The CDR3 DNA is TGTGCCAGCAGTGCGAGAGGCGACGAGCAGTACTTC. Encoded protein: CASSARGDEQYF.

This clone was detected once. The chain joins TRBV5-1 to TRBJ2-7; no clear D gene. Deletions cut 0 bases from V and 4 bases from J, with 11 bases between. CDR1 SGHRS and CDR2 YFSETQ come from the germline V gene. The CDR3 consists of 14 residues. DNA for the CDR3: TGCGCCAGCAGCTTGGTCCTTTTGTATTACGAGCAGTACTTC. It is translated as CASSLVLLYYEQYF.

The genes are TRBV7-2 and TRBJ2-5, with 10 bases identical to TRBD2. The V and J ends lost 5 bases and 2 bases, in that order; junction bases with no gene match: 2. The CDR3 totals 14 residues. The germline gives CDR1 SGHTA, CDR2 FQGNSA. The CDR3: CASSVTSGQETQYF. Written as DNA, the CDR3 is TGTGCCAGCAGCGTGACTAGCGGGCAAGAGACCCAGTACTTC.

The V gene is TRBV9, the J gene TRBJ2-2; 9 bases agree with TRBD2. V shed 0 bases, J shed 3 bases, and the junction held 3 bases outside the gene matches. The CDR3 spans 16 residues. Germline lookup yields CDR1 SGDLS and CDR2 YYNGEE. CDR3 nucleotides: TGTGCCAGCAGCGTAGGAATAGCGGGAGACACCGGGGAGCTGTTTTTT. Translated: CASSVGIAGDTGELFF.

The chain combines TRBV6-5 with TRBJ2-7; 8 nucleotides line up with TRBD2. The V segment lost 5 bases and the J segment 5 bases; nucleotides outside the gene matches: 8. CDR3 length: 14 residues. Germline CDR1 is MNHEY and CDR2 is SVGAGI. CDR3 residues: CASSRKPGGNEQYF. The CDR3, as DNA: TGTGCCAGCAGTCGTAAGCCGGGGGGGAACGAGCAGTACTTC.

The chain recombines TRBV28 with TRBJ2-1, with D possibly being TRBD1 (5 bases). The CDR3 has 16 residues. In germline, CDR1 is MDHEN, CDR2 SYDVKM. The germline V and J ends were trimmed by 5 bases and 0 bases, with 14 bases remaining between them. The CDR3 loop is CASSGADVSSYNEQFF. The CDR3 DNA follows: TGTGCCAGCAGTGGGGCTGACGTGAGCTCCTACAATGAGCAGTTCTTC.

As DNA, the CDR3 is TGTGCCAGCAGCCTTATATCGGGACAGGGGTCGGACTACGAGCAGTACTTC. Amino acids: CASSLISGQGSDYEQYF. The chain is built from TRBV7-9 and TRBJ2-7, with TRBD1 matching 10 bases. V was clipped by 5 bases and J by 3 bases; unmatched bases: 13. CDR1 and CDR2 (germline): SEHNR, FQNEAQ (reference sequence). The CDR3 totals 17 residues.

CDR3 protein: CASSLSGIYGELFF. CDR3 in DNA: TGTGCCAGCAGCCTCAGCGGGATTTACGGGGAGCTGTTTTTT. The genes are TRBV7-9 and TRBJ2-2, with 7 nucleotides matching TRBD2. In germline, CDR1 is SEHNR, CDR2 FQNEAQ (reference sequence). The V segment lost 5 bases and the J segment 7 bases; nucleotides outside the gene matches: 7. The CDR3 length is 14 residues.

The genes are TRBV14 and TRBJ2-3; TRBD2 matches 7 bases. Unmatched junction bases numbered 0, after V lost 0 bases and J lost 0 bases. Germline CDR1 reads SGHDN; CDR2 reads FVKESK. This CDR3 has 15 residues. This CDR3 is CASSQEGGSTDTQYF. In DNA form, the CDR3 reads TGTGCCAGCAGCCAAGAGGGAGGGAGCACAGATACGCAGTATTTT.

The J gene is TRBJ2-1, the V gene TRBV4-1; TRBD1 aligns across 12 bases. The CDR3 is made up of 17 amino acids. The germline CDR1 and CDR2 sequences are MGHRA and YSYEKL. V lost 1 base to trimming and J lost 8 bases; unmatched junction nucleotides: 9. CDR3 loop: CASSQVTGTGGFDEQFF. The CDR3 bases are TGCGCCAGCAGCCAAGTGACCGGGACAGGGGGCTTCGATGAGCAGTTCTTC.

V gene TRBV28 combines with J gene TRBJ1-3, with 7 bases matching TRBD1. The trim removed 5 bases at V and 4 bases at J, leaving 11 bases unmatched. The CDR3 consists of 16 residues. Germline V gives CDR1 MDHEN, CDR2 SYDVKM. The CDR3 nucleotides are TGTGCCAGCAGTGTAACGACAGGGAGGCCCGGAAACACCATATATTTT. The encoded protein is CASSVTTGRPGNTIYF.

The chain recombines TRBV18 with TRBJ1-2; TRBD1 matches at 10 bases. CDR3 length: 15 residues. V gave up 2 bases and J gave up 4 bases; unmatched junction bases: 4. The V gene's germline CDR1 is KGHSH and CDR2 LQKENI. The CDR3 loop reads CASSPGGQGTYGYTF. The CDR3 DNA follows: TGTGCCAGCTCACCAGGGGGACAGGGGACCTATGGCTACACCTTC.

The rearrangement joins TRBV19 to TRBJ2-5, with TRBD2 identical over 13 bases. In germline, CDR1 is LNHDA, CDR2 SQIVND (reference sequence). The trim removed 5 bases at V and 5 bases at J, leaving 8 bases unmatched. The CDR3 extends over 16 amino acids. The CDR3 sequence is CASSPGTSGARETQYF. DNA for the CDR3: TGTGCCAGTAGTCCCGGGACTAGCGGGGCGCGGGAGACCCAGTACTTC. The full variable domain, in which reference TRBV19 and TRBJ2-5 provide the parts outside the CDR3, is DGGITQSPKYLFRKEGQNVTLSCEQNLNHDAMYWYRQDPGQGLRLIYYSQIVNDFQKGDIAEGYSVSREKKESFPLTVTSAQKNPTAFYLCASSPGTSGARETQYFGPGTRLLVL.

In regard to this clone: Other DNA sequences in the same sample also yield this CDR3. The CDR3 protein is CASSPTGATNEKLFF. As DNA, the CDR3 is TGTGCCAGCAGCCCGACCGGAGCAACTAATGAAAAACTGTTTTTT. This sequence joins TRBV9 and TRBJ1-4; D is undetermined. Per germline, CDR1 SGDLS and CDR2 YYNGEE. The CDR3 has 15 residues. Trimming removed 4 bases at V and 0 bases at J, with 10 bases between.

The J gene is TRBJ2-7, the V gene TRBV5-8; the D is unclear. The V gene's germline CDR1 is SGHTS and CDR2 YDEGEE. The CDR3 has 11 residues. The V end was cut by 6 bases, the J end by 6 bases, with 10 bases between. This CDR3 reads CASTRYLEQYF. In DNA, the CDR3 is TGTGCCAGCACCCGGTACCTCGAGCAGTACTTC.

This chain connects TRBV6-5 to TRBJ2-2, with 9 bases aligning to TRBD2. Trimming removed 6 bases from V and 4 bases from J; junction bases left unmatched: 9. This CDR3 comprises 16 residues. Germline assignment: CDR1 MNHEY and CDR2 SVGAGI. The DNA of the CDR3 is TGTGCCAGCAGCTACAAAGCGGGAGGTACCACCGGGGAGCTGTTTTTT. It codes for CASSYKAGGTTGELFF.

The rearrangement links TRBV7-9 to TRBJ1-5; 9 bases are shared with TRBD1. The CDR3 consists of 16 residues. V lost 3 bases, J lost 0 bases, and 3 bases stayed unmatched. Germline V gene lookup returns CDR1 SEHNR and CDR2 FQNEAQ (reference sequence). This chain's CDR3 is CASSLGTGSSNQPQHF. CDR3 nucleotide sequence: TGTGCCAGCAGCTTGGGGACAGGGTCTAGCAATCAGCCCCAGCATTTT.

The genes are TRBV6-1 and TRBJ2-1; TRBD1 agrees at 7 bases. V shed 0 bases, J shed 5 bases, and the junction held 1 base outside the gene matches. The CDR3 is made up of 14 amino acids. Germline CDR1 is MNHNS and CDR2 is SASEGT. In nucleotides, the CDR3 is TGTGCCAGCAGTGAAGCCACAGGGGACAATGAGCAGTTCTTC. This gives the protein CASSEATGDNEQFF.

The chain uses TRBV4-1 and TRBJ2-5; 11 bases agree with TRBD2. V shed 1 base, J shed 0 bases, and the junction held 7 bases outside the gene matches. This CDR3 has 18 residues. Per the germline V gene, CDR1 is MGHRA and CDR2 is YSYEKL. This chain's CDR3 is CASSQAPTSGTYQETQYF. The CDR3 nucleotides are TGCGCCAGCAGCCAAGCCCCGACTAGCGGGACGTACCAAGAGACCCAGTACTTC.

This chain uses TRBV5-5 with TRBJ1-5; the D is unclear. The V gene's germline CDR1 is SGHKS and CDR2 YYEKEE (reference sequence). CDR3 size: 13 residues. V was cut by 4 bases and J by 4 bases, with 9 bases left in between. The CDR3 reads CASSVGGNQPQHF. CDR3 sequence (DNA): TGTGCCAGCAGCGTAGGCGGGAATCAGCCCCAGCATTTT.